This is a list of T cell receptor beta chains from one sample in a study of T cells after yellow fever vaccination. TCRdb itself ran the 5' RACE reads through MiXCR, one entry per CDR3 protein. The sample lists roughly 30,000 distinct CDR3 sequences, over 9.5% seen once, with 12% in the top ten. This specimen was PBMCs, either bulk or a sorted T-cell subset (CD4+, CD8+, memory, or dextramer-sorted; not recorded which), taken around 15 days after the first yellow fever vaccination. These receptors came from a man aged 18 to 30 who received the YFV17D yellow fever vaccine. CDR3s include the opening cysteine and the closing phenylalanine or tryptophan. The D gene is left open where the match is weak. The size field reads once, few or many counts, or a class when the clone is expanded.

V gene: TRBV5-1
J gene: TRBJ2-7
clone size: many
D gene: NA
CDR3 DNA: TGCGCCAGCAGTTCAGGGGACACCTACGAGCAGTACTTC
CDR3 protein: CASSSGDTYEQYF

V gene: TRBV4-1
J gene: TRBJ2-7
clone size: many
D gene: NA
CDR3 DNA: TGCGCCAGCAGCCGAGATAGGGACGGGGGAAGGGAGCAGTACTTC
CDR3 protein: CASSRDRDGGREQYF

V gene: TRBV7-2
J gene: TRBJ2-1
clone size: many
D gene: NA
CDR3 DNA: TGTGCCAGCAGCCCACTACTCGGGGATGAGCAGTTCTTC
CDR3 protein: CASSPLLGDEQFF

V gene: TRBV7-3
J gene: TRBJ1-3
clone size: many
D gene: NA
CDR3 DNA: TGTGCCAGCAGCTTAACGTCGGGCCTAGACGCAGACACCATATATTTT
CDR3 protein: CASSLTSGLDADTIYF

V gene: TRBV6-1
J gene: TRBJ1-6
clone size: many
D gene: NA
CDR3 DNA: TGTGCCAGCAGTCCGGGGGTTAATTCACCCCTCCACTTT
CDR3 protein: CASSPGVNSPLHF

V gene: TRBV5-5
J gene: TRBJ1-1
clone size: many
D gene: NA
CDR3 DNA: TGTGCCAGCAGTGGGCGGGGCCTCACTGAAGCTTTCTTT
CDR3 protein: CASSGRGLTEAFF

V gene: TRBV5-6
J gene: TRBJ2-1
clone size: many
D gene: NA
CDR3 DNA: TGTGCCAGCAGCTTGGCACGGCACAATGAGCAGTTCTTC
CDR3 protein: CASSLARHNEQFF

V gene: TRBV30
J gene: TRBJ2-2
clone size: many
D gene: TRBD1
CDR3 DNA: TGTGCCTGGAAAGGGGGCAGGGACACCGGGGAGCTGTTTTTT
CDR3 protein: CAWKGGRDTGELFF

V gene: TRBV5-4
J gene: TRBJ2-5
clone size: many
D gene: TRBD2
CDR3 DNA: TGTGCCAGCAGCCCACTAGCGGGGGCGGCGGAGACCCAGTACTTC
CDR3 protein: CASSPLAGAAETQYF

V gene: TRBV12-3/TRBV12-4
J gene: TRBJ2-3
clone size: many
D gene: NA
CDR3 DNA: TGTGCCAGCAGTTTAGGACCTATCACAGATACGCAGTATTTT
CDR3 protein: CASSLGPITDTQYF

V gene: TRBV12-3/TRBV12-4
J gene: TRBJ2-1
clone size: few
D gene: TRBD1
CDR3 DNA: TGTGCCAGCAACCTACAGGGGTTAGGGGAGCAGTTCTTC
CDR3 protein: CASNLQGLGEQFF

V gene: TRBV2
J gene: TRBJ2-2
clone size: many
D gene: NA
CDR3 DNA: TGTGCCAGCAGTGAAGCGCCCCTAGAATCGGGCACCGGGGAGCTGTTTTTT
CDR3 protein: CASSEAPLESGTGELFF

V gene: TRBV5-1
J gene: TRBJ1-6
clone size: many
D gene: NA
CDR3 DNA: TGCGCCAGCAGCTTGCTTGACGGCTCACCCCTCCACTTT
CDR3 protein: CASSLLDGSPLHF

V gene: TRBV4-3
J gene: TRBJ2-6
clone size: many
D gene: NA
CDR3 DNA: TGCGCCAGCAGCCAACCCGAGGGCTCTGGGGCCAACGTCCTGACTTTC
CDR3 protein: CASSQPEGSGANVLTF

V gene: TRBV29-1
J gene: TRBJ1-1
clone size: many
D gene: NA
CDR3 DNA: TGCAGCGGAATGATAGACATAGGGAAAGCTTTCTTT
CDR3 protein: CSGMIDIGKAFF

V gene: TRBV5-6
J gene: TRBJ2-2
clone size: many
D gene: NA
CDR3 DNA: TGTGCCAGCAGCCCTGGTGTGGGGGAGCTGTTTTTT
CDR3 protein: CASSPGVGELFF

V gene: TRBV20-1
J gene: TRBJ2-7
clone size: many
D gene: TRBD1
CDR3 DNA: TGCAGTGCTAGTCAGGGGGCCTCCTACGAGCAGTACTTC
CDR3 protein: CSASQGASYEQYF

V gene: TRBV30
J gene: TRBJ1-1
clone size: many
D gene: NA
CDR3 DNA: TGTGCCTGGAGCCCCGACGGGATTAGACCTTTCTTT
CDR3 protein: CAWSPDGIRPFF

V gene: TRBV2
J gene: TRBJ2-6
clone size: few
D gene: NA
CDR3 DNA: TGTGCCAGCAAGGGGTCGACCTCTGGGGCCAACGTCCTGACTTTC
CDR3 protein: CASKGSTSGANVLTF

V gene: TRBV7-8
J gene: TRBJ2-3
clone size: medium-sized
D gene: TRBD2
CDR3 DNA: TGTGCCAGCAGCCCCCAGCGGGGGGGCCGTGATACGCAGTATTTT
CDR3 protein: CASSPQRGGRDTQYF

V gene: TRBV4-1
J gene: TRBJ1-6
clone size: many
D gene: NA
CDR3 DNA: TGCGCCAGCAGCCAAGGCAGCCAAGACCTTTATAATTCACCCCTCCACTTT
CDR3 protein: CASSQGSQDLYNSPLHF

V gene: TRBV7-6
J gene: TRBJ1-2
clone size: many
D gene: NA
CDR3 DNA: TGTGCCAGCAGCCCTGGGCAGTTCTATGGCTACACCTTC
CDR3 protein: CASSPGQFYGYTF

V gene: TRBV5-4
J gene: TRBJ2-3
clone size: many
D gene: NA
CDR3 DNA: TGTGCCAGCAGCTTGGTTACGGGAAGGGATACGCAGTATTTT
CDR3 protein: CASSLVTGRDTQYF

V gene: TRBV5-1
J gene: TRBJ2-3
clone size: many
D gene: NA
CDR3 DNA: TGCGCCAGCAGCAGCCGGGACAGCACAGATACGCAGTATTTT
CDR3 protein: CASSSRDSTDTQYF

V gene: TRBV4-3
J gene: TRBJ1-6
clone size: many
D gene: NA
CDR3 DNA: TGCGCCAGCAGCCCCAACTGGTACAGTTCGAGTTCACCCCTCCACTTT
CDR3 protein: CASSPNWYSSSSPLHF

V gene: TRBV12-3/TRBV12-4
J gene: TRBJ1-4
clone size: many
D gene: TRBD1
CDR3 DNA: TGTGCCAGCAGTTTCTCGTTTCGGGGGACAGGGTACGAAAAACTGTTTTTT
CDR3 protein: CASSFSFRGTGYEKLFF

V gene: TRBV11-2
J gene: TRBJ1-4
clone size: many
D gene: NA
CDR3 DNA: TGTGCCAGCAGCCGTCGGGACGGCCTAACTAATGAAAAACTGTTTTTT
CDR3 protein: CASSRRDGLTNEKLFF

V gene: TRBV12-3/TRBV12-4
J gene: TRBJ2-2
clone size: many
D gene: TRBD1
CDR3 DNA: TGTGCCAGCAGGACCGGGACAGTGAACACCGGGGAGCTGTTTTTT
CDR3 protein: CASRTGTVNTGELFF

V gene: TRBV6-2/TRBV6-3
J gene: TRBJ2-7
clone size: many
D gene: TRBD1
CDR3 DNA: TGTGCCAGCAGTTACCCAGGACAGGGCTATTTATCCTACGAGCAGTACTTC
CDR3 protein: CASSYPGQGYLSYEQYF

V gene: TRBV7-8
J gene: TRBJ2-2
clone size: many
D gene: NA
CDR3 DNA: TGTGCCAGCAACACCCGAGGGGGGGGTCCCGCCGGGGAGCTGTTTTTT
CDR3 protein: CASNTRGGGPAGELFF

V gene: TRBV4-2
J gene: TRBJ2-3
clone size: many
D gene: TRBD2
CDR3 DNA: TGTGCCAGCAGAGCGGGGGGGAGCACAGATACGCAGTATTTT
CDR3 protein: CASRAGGSTDTQYF

V gene: TRBV5-1
J gene: TRBJ1-1
clone size: many
D gene: NA
CDR3 DNA: TGCGCCAGCAGCTGGTCCGGGGACGTGACTGAAGCTTTCTTT
CDR3 protein: CASSWSGDVTEAFF

V gene: TRBV5-6
J gene: TRBJ2-5
clone size: many
D gene: NA
CDR3 DNA: TGTGCCAGCAGCTTAGGGGGGGCCCCAGAGACCCAGTACTTC
CDR3 protein: CASSLGGAPETQYF

V gene: TRBV5-4
J gene: TRBJ2-7
clone size: many
D gene: NA
CDR3 DNA: TGTGCCAGCAGCTTGGGGGTCTCCGCGGGGGAGCAGTACTTC
CDR3 protein: CASSLGVSAGEQYF

V gene: TRBV12-3/TRBV12-4
J gene: TRBJ1-3
clone size: many
D gene: TRBD1
CDR3 DNA: TGTGCCAGCAGGGGATTTAGACAGGGTGGTGGAAACACCATATATTTT
CDR3 protein: CASRGFRQGGGNTIYF

V gene: TRBV9
J gene: TRBJ2-3
clone size: many
D gene: NA
CDR3 DNA: TGTGCCAGCAGCACCGAGCTCGGCGCAGATACGCAGTATTTT
CDR3 protein: CASSTELGADTQYF

V gene: TRBV5-4
J gene: TRBJ1-3
clone size: many
D gene: NA
CDR3 DNA: TGTGCCAGCAGCTTGATTGGGGCTGGAAACACCATATATTTT
CDR3 protein: CASSLIGAGNTIYF

V gene: TRBV7-2
J gene: TRBJ1-3
clone size: many
D gene: NA
CDR3 DNA: TGTGCCAGCAGCTGGGCACAGGGTACCCCACCAGTGGCCATATATTTT
CDR3 protein: CASSWAQGTPPVAIYF

V gene: TRBV7-6
J gene: TRBJ2-7
clone size: many
D gene: NA
CDR3 DNA: TGTGCCAGCAGCCGCAGCGGAAATAATATCGAGCAGTACTTC
CDR3 protein: CASSRSGNNIEQYF

V gene: TRBV7-9
J gene: TRBJ1-4
clone size: many
D gene: NA
CDR3 DNA: TGTGCCAGCACTCCCTTCGGGGAAAAACTGTTTTTT
CDR3 protein: CASTPFGEKLFF

V gene: TRBV2
J gene: TRBJ1-1
clone size: many
D gene: NA
CDR3 DNA: TGTGCCAGCAGTCCAACTGGGGTCGCTTTCTTT
CDR3 protein: CASSPTGVAFF